This T cell receptor beta chain was identified during a study of blood T cells in healthy people across ages. For the second PCR, which ran for about 7 to 11 cycles, a sample-barcoded 5' primer and a J-beta primer mix were used. In TCRdb, the 5' RACE reads were re-called with MiXCR into one record per CDR3 protein. Of about 1.8 million distinct CDR3 sequences listed, around half are singletons. Trimming cost V 0 bases and J 9 bases; bases outside gene matches: 4. The CDR3 has 12 amino acids. Germline V gene sequence: CDR1 DFQATT, CDR2 SNEGSKA (reference sequence). The table lists this clonotype with a count of one.

The chain is built from TRBV20-1 and TRBJ1-1; 7 bases match TRBD1. Sequenced material: blood. This TCR came from a woman in her thirties or forties in good health. The CDR3 region has the DNA TGCAGTGCTAGAGACCAGGGACAGCAAGCTTTCTTT. Translation gives CSARDQGQQAFF.